This T cell receptor (beta chain) was identified in a study of early T cells in non-severe SARS-CoV-2 infection. Looking at the study overall: The study sequenced bulk RNA from unsorted whole blood, with chains unpaired.

Whole-study results and caveats: Matching results from VDJdb favored anti-spike CD8 responses, leaving private and CD4 specificities undetected.

From the 5' RACE reads, TCRdb called clonotypes with MiXCR, one entry per CDR3 protein. The table shows roughly 53,000 distinct CDR3 sequences, with roughly a tenth occurring only once. The CDR3 loop spans 18 amino acids. Losses at the gene ends were 0 bases for V and 1 base for J; bases not matched to a gene: 3. From germline, CDR1 is SGHTA and CDR2 FQGNSA. This clonotype was observed many times. Its antigen is still unknown. The chain uses TRBV7-2 and TRBJ1-6; 10 nucleotides match TRBD1. The sample was whole blood. The TCR was taken from an adult who was a healthcare worker with PCR-confirmed SARS-CoV-2 infection or an uninfected control (not recorded which). In DNA, the CDR3 is TGTGCCAGCAGCTTAGCCGGGACAGGGGCTTCCTATAATTCACCCCTCCACTTT. It specifies CASSLAGTGASYNSPLHF.